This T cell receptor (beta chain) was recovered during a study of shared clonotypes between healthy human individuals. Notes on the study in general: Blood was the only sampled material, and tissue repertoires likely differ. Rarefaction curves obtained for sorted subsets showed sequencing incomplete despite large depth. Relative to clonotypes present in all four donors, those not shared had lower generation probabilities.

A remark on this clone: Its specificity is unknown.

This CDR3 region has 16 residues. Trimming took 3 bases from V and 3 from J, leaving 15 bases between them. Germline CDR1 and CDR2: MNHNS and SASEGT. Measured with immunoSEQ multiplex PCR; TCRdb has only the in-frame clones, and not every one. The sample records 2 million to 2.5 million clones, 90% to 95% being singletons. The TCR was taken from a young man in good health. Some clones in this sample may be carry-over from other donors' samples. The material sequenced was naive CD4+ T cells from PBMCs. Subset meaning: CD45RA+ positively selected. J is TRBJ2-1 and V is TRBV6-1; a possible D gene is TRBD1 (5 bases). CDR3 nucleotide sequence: TGTGCCAGCAGTGACCCGTCAGGGCGGCTCTACAATGAGCAGTTCTTC. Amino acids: CASSDPSGRLYNEQFF.